Below, one T cell receptor (beta chain) is given with its context. Its antigen is not identified. This sample stems from a study of cytomegalovirus exposure and HLA in healthy donors. About the study: Unique TCR beta sequences numbering around 110 million came from 150 million to 200 million T cells in an earlier analysis. Study conclusions and caveats: Previous analysis showed most TCR beta V segments were productive about 87% or about 30% of the time. As a later analysis revealed, the rate of TCR association differed by HLA locus, with DRB1 most and HLA-C fewest.

The primer mix had 60 Vbeta and 13 Jbeta primers. Produced via immunoSEQ multiplex PCR; TCRdb's table is partial and in-frame only. The data contain 150,000 or so clones, around 78% of them singletons. The V gene lost 6 bases and the J gene lost 6 bases, with 24 bases spanning the gap. Germline CDR1 reads MNHGY; CDR2 reads SVAAGI. The CDR3 runs to 17 residues. This clonotype originated in a woman aged 45-59 years in good health and CMV-seropositive. The gene calls are TRBV6-9 and TRBJ1-5; D uncertain. Material: PBMCs. The CDR3 reads CASSPNVAAPVSQPQHF. CDR3 nucleotides: TGTGCCAGCAGCCCCAACGTGGCGGCCCCGGTCAGTCAGCCCCAGCATTTT.